The 25 T cell receptor beta chains presented below share a single source sample, sequenced in a study of cytomegalovirus exposure and HLA in healthy donors. Researchers ran the PCR with 60 Vbeta and 13 Jbeta primers. Some clones are missing from TCRdb's copy, which holds only in-frame ones; the method was immunoSEQ multiplex PCR. This sample yields about 100,000 clones, of which around 80% are seen a single time; approximately 0.8% belongs to the top ten. Sequencing was performed on PBMCs. The source is an older woman in good health and CMV-seronegative.

The rearrangement joins TRBV27 to TRBJ2-6; 12 bases match TRBD2. The germline V gene encodes CDR1 MNHEY and CDR2 SMNVEV (reference sequence). Germline trimming cut 5 bases from V and 0 bases from J; bases unmatched to any gene: 14. The CDR3 consists of 21 residues. The DNA of the CDR3 is TGTGCCAGCAGTCCGGGACTAGCGGGCCATACCACGGGCTCTGGGGCCAACGTCCTGACTTTC. This encodes CASSPGLAGHTTGSGANVLTF.

The chain combines TRBV9 with TRBJ1-1; perhaps TRBD1 as D (5 bases). Germline V gene data show CDR1 as SGDLS and CDR2 as YYNGEE. V shed 6 bases and J shed 1 base, with 13 bases lying between them. This CDR3 spans 14 amino acids. CDR3 nucleotide sequence: TGTGCCAGCACTACGGGGGGAGGGAACACTGAAGCTTTCTTT. It specifies CASTTGGGNTEAFF.

The chain uses TRBV5-1 and TRBJ2-7, with 11 nucleotides matching TRBD2. The CDR3 covers 15 residues. Trimming took 6 bases from V and 2 from J; bases not matched to a gene: 7. Looked up from germline, CDR1 is SGHRS and CDR2 is YFSETQ. The CDR3 DNA sequence: TGCGCCAGCACTGGGACTAGCGGAACCACCTACGAGCAGTACTTC. This gives the protein CASTGTSGTTYEQYF.

This chain uses TRBV14 with TRBJ2-7, with unresolved D. Germline CDR1 and CDR2: SGHDN and FVKESK. This CDR3 is 12 amino acids long. Trimming pared 1 base from V and 5 bases from J, leaving 6 bases between. The CDR3 region has the DNA TGTGCCAGCAGCCAAGCCAGGCACGAGCAGTACTTC. The encoded protein is CASSQARHEQYF. The whole variable domain, filled in from reference TRBV14 and TRBJ2-7, reads EAGVTQFPSHSVIEKGQTVTLRCDPISGHDNLYWYRRVMGKEIKFLLHFVKESKQDESGMPNNRFLAERTGGTYSTLKVQPAELEDSGVYFCASSQARHEQYFGPGTRLTVT.

This clone has only a few counts. In DNA form, the CDR3 reads TGTGCCAGCAGCTTAGAGATAGGGGGAGAGACCCAGTACTTC. Protein product: CASSLEIGGETQYF. The V and J genes are TRBV7-9 and TRBJ2-5; D is possibly TRBD1 (6 bases). Trimming took off 1 base at V and 4 bases at J, with 10 bases between the two ends. The CDR3 runs to 14 residues. Germline V gene sequence: CDR1 SEHNR, CDR2 FQNEAQ (reference sequence).

V and J are TRBV5-6 and TRBJ1-4; D uncertain. Germline V gene sequence: CDR1 SGHDT, CDR2 YYEEEE. Trimming shortened V by 1 base and J by 5 bases, and 9 bases separated the two germline ends. CDR3 length equals 14 residues. As DNA, the CDR3 is TGTGCCAGCAGCTTGTGGCCGACAAATGAAAAACTGTTTTTT. Its protein is CASSLWPTNEKLFF.

The chain carries TRBV29-1 and TRBJ2-1; TRBD1 matches 8 bases. There are 12 residues in the CDR3. In germline, CDR1 is SQVTM, CDR2 ANQGSEA. V gave up 7 bases and J gave up 9 bases; unmatched junction bases: 8. The CDR3 sequence: CSAETGVGEQFF. For the CDR3, the DNA is TGCAGCGCCGAGACAGGGGTGGGTGAGCAGTTCTTC.

The chain has TRBV5-6 and TRBJ2-6; D is undetermined. Trimming removed 6 bases at V and 0 bases at J, with 13 bases between. Germline assignment: CDR1 SGHDT and CDR2 YYEEEE. CDR3 length: 16 amino acids. CDR3 bases: TGTGCCAGCACCCCCCGGAGTGGCTCTGGGGCCAACGTCCTGACTTTC. Translated: CASTPRSGSGANVLTF.

The sample holds a few counts of this clone. This chain joins TRBV19 and TRBJ1-1; 9 bases line up with TRBD1. CDR1 is LNHDA and CDR2 is SQIVND in the germline V gene (reference sequence). This CDR3 contains 14 residues. Losses at the gene ends were 6 bases for V and 1 base for J; bases not matched to a gene: 3. The CDR3 sequence is CASRGTGSNTEAFF. DNA of the CDR3: TGTGCCAGTAGGGGGACAGGGTCGAACACTGAAGCTTTCTTT. Together with reference TRBV19 and TRBJ1-1, the CDR3 gives the full variable domain: DGGITQSPKYLFRKEGQNVTLSCEQNLNHDAMYWYRQDPGQGLRLIYYSQIVNDFQKGDIAEGYSVSREKKESFPLTVTSAQKNPTAFYLCASRGTGSNTEAFFGQGTRLTVV.

The rearrangement links TRBV7-9 to TRBJ1-4; possibly TRBD1 for D (6 bases). V was clipped by 8 bases and J by 0 bases, with 10 bases between them. The CDR3 is 14 amino acids. Germline values: CDR1 SEHNR, CDR2 FQNEAQ (reference sequence). In nucleotides, the CDR3 is TGTGCCAGCGGAAAGGGGGCAACTAATGAAAAACTGTTTTTT. This sequence encodes CASGKGATNEKLFF. Full variable domain (remainder filled in from reference TRBV7-9 and TRBJ1-4): DTGVSQNPRHKITKRGQNVTFRCDPISEHNRLYWYRQTLGQGPEFLTYFQNEAQLEKSRLLSDRFSAERPKGSFSTLEIQRTEQGDSAMYLCASGKGATNEKLFFGSGTQLSVL.

This chain joins TRBV6-6 and TRBJ1-5, with 9 positions matching TRBD1. Germline CDR1 reads MNHNY; CDR2 reads SVGAGI (reference sequence). The CDR3 is 15 amino acids. V dropped 5 bases and J dropped 7; count of bases not matched to a gene: 9. CDR3 bases: TGTGCCAGCAGTGGAACCGGGACAGGGAACCAGCCCCAGCATTTT. Protein product: CASSGTGTGNQPQHF.

The chain has TRBV13 and TRBJ1-2, with D possibly matching TRBD1 (6 bases). V was shortened by 5 bases and J by 7 bases, with 11 bases between the two germline ends. The CDR3 contains 12 residues. Germline assignment: CDR1 PRHDT and CDR2 FYEKMQ (reference sequence). The CDR3 sequence: CASSLGTSGYTF. For the CDR3, the DNA is TGTGCCAGCAGCCTGGGGACATCTGGCTACACCTTC.

With respect to this clone: This sample includes further DNA sequences coding for the same CDR3. J is TRBJ1-1 and V is TRBV7-9; D remains ambiguous. CDR1 SEHNR and CDR2 FQNEAQ come from the germline V gene (reference sequence). CDR3 length: 14 residues. Trimming stripped 1 base from V and 1 base from J, with 7 bases between. The CDR3 loop reads CASSLGSGNTEAFF. CDR3 bases: TGTGCCAGCAGCTTAGGATCCGGGAACACTGAAGCTTTCTTT.

This chain links TRBV30 with TRBJ2-1; 13 nucleotides align to TRBD2. J gave up 8 bases and V 1 base, and 5 bases lay outside the gene matches. Germline-derived CDR1 and CDR2 are GTSNPN and SVGIG (reference sequence). The length of the CDR3 is 15 residues. CDR3 DNA sequence: TGTGCCTGGAGTGAGGGGACTAGCGGGATAGATGAGCAGTTCTTC. This encodes CAWSEGTSGIDEQFF.

V usage is TRBV6-5 and J usage is TRBJ2-1, with a possible D match to TRBD2 (5 bases). The germline CDR1 and CDR2 sequences are MNHEY and SVGAGI. V was clipped by 5 bases and J by 2 bases, with 10 bases between them. CDR3 length: 14 residues. CDR3 nucleotides: TGTGCCAGCAGTGGTCACGGGACCTACAATGAGCAGTTCTTC. Its protein is CASSGHGTYNEQFF.

V gene TRBV7-9 combines with J gene TRBJ2-3; D uncertain. The CDR3 totals 12 residues. The germline gives CDR1 SEHNR, CDR2 FQNEAQ (reference sequence). V lost 5 bases and J 0 bases, leaving 3 bases between the germline ends. CDR3 residues: CASSISTDTQYF. The DNA of the CDR3 is TGTGCCAGCAGCATAAGCACAGATACGCAGTATTTT.

The chain combines TRBV19 with TRBJ1-1, with TRBD1 as a possible D gene (6 bases). Trimming left V 5 bases short and J 1 base short, with 11 bases between. CDR3 length: 14 amino acids. Germline V gene data show CDR1 as LNHDA and CDR2 as SQIVND (reference sequence). The CDR3 nucleotides read TGTGCCAGTAGTTACGGGACAACGAACACTGAAGCTTTCTTT. Its translation is CASSYGTTNTEAFF.

With regard to this clone: Other DNA sequences in the same sample also yield this CDR3. V usage is TRBV9 and J usage is TRBJ2-3, with a weak D call TRBD1 (5 bases). The CDR3 is made up of 15 amino acids. CDR1 SGDLS and CDR2 YYNGEE come from the germline V gene. V lost 0 bases to trimming and J lost 0 bases, with 8 bases between them. The CDR3 loop is CASSVGAGSTDTQYF. Written as DNA, the CDR3 is TGTGCCAGCAGCGTAGGGGCAGGGAGCACAGATACGCAGTATTTT.

V usage is TRBV5-6 and J usage is TRBJ2-1; 8 bases align to TRBD2. Trimming cost V 1 base and J 9 bases; bases outside gene matches: 3. This CDR3 spans 13 amino acids. CDR1 and CDR2 from the germline V gene are SGHDT and YYEEEE. The CDR3 DNA sequence: TGTGCCAGCAGCTTGTTCGGGGGGGGTGAGCAGTTCTTC. Its translation: CASSLFGGGEQFF.

The chain employs TRBV6-5 and TRBJ2-7; D is perhaps TRBD2 (6 bases). V was trimmed by 5 bases and J by 1 base, leaving 12 bases between them. This CDR3 spans 14 amino acids. CDR1 is MNHEY and CDR2 is SVGAGI in the germline V gene. CDR3 sequence (DNA): TGTGCCAGCAGTACCCCGAGCGGGTCCTACGAGCAGTACTTC. Amino acid sequence: CASSTPSGSYEQYF.

This chain connects TRBV19 to TRBJ2-2; TRBD1 is a possible D gene (6 bases). CDR1 is LNHDA and CDR2 is SQIVND in the germline V gene (reference sequence). The CDR3 is made up of 14 amino acids. The germline V and J ends were trimmed by 11 bases and 5 bases, with 18 bases remaining between them. CDR3 bases: TGTGCCTGCTCCACAGGGAGAGGGACCGGGGAGCTGTTTTTT. Its protein product is CACSTGRGTGELFF.

This clone was picked up one time. V gene TRBV4-1 combines with J gene TRBJ2-1, with 7 bases lining up with TRBD2. The trim removed 2 bases at V and 0 bases at J, leaving 4 bases unmatched. The CDR3 is made up of 16 amino acids. CDR1 and CDR2 (germline): MGHRA, YSYEKL. CDR3: CASSQRAGASYNEQFF. CDR3 DNA: TGCGCCAGCAGCCAACGTGCGGGAGCCTCCTACAATGAGCAGTTCTTC.

In nucleotides, the CDR3 is TGCGCCAGCAGCGCCAGACAGGGGGGCAGCTACGAGCAGTACTTC. Protein product: CASSARQGGSYEQYF. V is TRBV5-1 and J is TRBJ2-7; 9 bases map to TRBD1. V dropped 4 bases and J dropped 3; count of bases not matched to a gene: 8. CDR3 size: 15 residues. Germline loops: CDR1 SGHRS, CDR2 YFSETQ.

The chain has TRBV6-5 and TRBJ2-1, with D perhaps TRBD2 (5 bases). CDR1 MNHEY and CDR2 SVGAGI come from the germline V gene. The CDR3 is 12 residues long. Trimming pared 7 bases from V and 7 bases from J, leaving 11 bases between. The CDR3 DNA reads TGTGCCAGCAAAACTAGGCGGAATGAGCAGTTCTTC. This translates into CASKTRRNEQFF.

The chain has TRBV4-3 and TRBJ2-1; 9 bases agree with TRBD2. Germline V CDR1 and CDR2: LGHNA, YSLEER. The CDR3 consists of 15 residues. V shed 0 bases, J shed 5 bases, and the junction held 2 bases outside the gene matches. This CDR3 reads CASSQEGGRDNEQFF. CDR3 in DNA: TGCGCCAGCAGCCAAGAGGGCGGGAGGGACAATGAGCAGTTCTTC.